The present entry profiles one TCR beta chain with its context. This receptor's antigen is unknown. Per-base qualities were not stored, and no clone one base away is much larger. The collaborating institutions used their own protocols to collect whole blood in K2EDTA tubes. Collaborator samples were shipped for TCRbeta analysis as frozen whole blood, isolated PBMCs, or DNA extracted from either sample type. The sample belongs to a study of blood T cell repertoires in COVID-19 (dated by TCRdb to between 2020 and 2021). At the level of the whole study: Samples from collaborators originated in the United States, Italy and Spain and spanned both the acute and convalescent phases of COVID-19. The dataset comprised deeply sampled blood TCRbeta repertoires from subjects exposed to, actively infected with, or recovered from COVID-19. The samples were drawn from two sources: the first 160 participants of the ongoing ImmuneRACE study, and 1,000 to 1,500 subjects contributed by 6 global collaborators. HLA class I and class II types, where available, came from metadata supplied by the sample provider rather than from assay-based typing. Sample metadata almost always included a de-identified subject ID, COVID-19 status, age in years and sex. The repertoires were made available in a free public database intended to serve as a resource for research on the immune response to SARS-CoV-2. The material from the prospective study consisted of cDNA or gDNA derived from T cells, B-cell-depleted T cells, or PBMCs. What the research found in general, with its limitations: The amount of clinical and demographic metadata varied by source and participant and was provided uncurated.

CDR1 SGHTA and CDR2 FQGTGA are derived from the germline V gene. Trimming at the junction amounts to 1 base on V and 5 bases on J, and the germline ends lie 8 bases apart. Counted from cysteine to phenylalanine, this CDR3 has 13 amino acids. Only CDR3 DNA remains: 39 bases, in frame from the first base. TCRbeta CDR3 regions were amplified from genomic DNA by means of the immunoSEQ Assay, a bias-controlled multiplex PCR. In the source study's methods: The number of nucleated cells in each sample was estimated from the amplification of reference gene primers within the assay. To quantify the absolute abundance of each unique TCRbeta CDR3 rearrangement, sequence reads were collapsed and filtered. For each sample, productive Simpson clonality was calculated as the square root of Simpson's diversity index across productive rearrangements. The table comes from immuneACCESS by way of TCRdb, which keeps in-frame sequences with V and J called. Part of the clones is missing from these tables; in studies checked, under half for an unresolved V gene and the rest for unknown reasons. For V, J and clone size, that table is used; D and trimming come from the DNA. The sample yields some 200,000 clones; 80% to 95% were counted once. The ten largest make up 0.5% to 0.65% of the sample.

The TCR originated in a man between 50 and 59 years old with acute or convalescent COVID-19. The sequenced sample consisted of peripheral blood. This chain is built from TRBV7-3 and TRBJ2-5, with TRBD2 perhaps the D gene, on 6 matching bases. At the DNA level, the sequence is TGTGCCAGCAGCTTAATTGGGGGGGAGACCCAGTACTTC. This codes for CASSLIGGETQYF.